The sequence of this TCR beta chain was determined in a study of breast tumors, draining lymph nodes, adjacent tissues. General study points: That most tumor T cells come from lymph nodes remained unproven.

Axillary draining lymph nodes of breast cancer patients supplied the node samples. This clonotype has ten or more counts. Antigen specificity is unknown. TCRdb called the multiplex PCR reads again in MiXCR, with one record for every CDR3 protein. The table lists 100,000 or so distinct CDR3 sequences, over 20% of them singletons. The V gene's germline CDR1 is SNHLY and CDR2 FYNNEI. The CDR3 is 13 amino acids. The V and J ends lost 5 bases and 7 bases respectively, with 11 bases between them. The receptor comes from a female donor with breast cancer. Some clones in this sample may be carry-over from other donors' samples. The sample consisted of axillary lymph node tissue. The chain recombines TRBV2 with TRBJ1-4; no clear D. The DNA for the CDR3 is TGTGCCAGCAGTAATTCTCACCTTGAAAAACTGTTTTTT. As protein: CASSNSHLEKLFF. Full variable domain (remainder filled in from reference TRBV2 and TRBJ1-4): EPEVTQTPSHQVTQMGQEVILRCVPISNHLYFYWYRQILGQKVEFLVSFYNNEISEKSEIFDDQFSVERPDGSNFTLKIRSTKLEDSAMYFCASSNSHLEKLFFGSGTQLSVL.